These T cell receptor beta chains were read from a single sample in a study of molecular identifiers for immune sequencing clone quantification. TCRdb called the PCR reads again in MiXCR, with one record for every CDR3 protein. In the table there are roughly 630,000 distinct CDR3 sequences, about 25% of which are singletons. The sample was naive CD8+ T cells from blood, with Jurkat cell RNA spiked in. The receptors originated from a human donor in good health. Some libraries in this study had Jurkat cell RNA spiked in. CDR3s include the opening cysteine and the closing phenylalanine or tryptophan. Each record gives: CDR3 DNA, CDR3 protein, V gene, D gene, J gene, clone size. A D gene is named only where the DNA matches it firmly. Rows may omit the clone size; those that give it use once, few, many or a size class.

CDR3 DNA: TGTGCCAGCAGCTTAGACCGGACGCTCTCCTACGAGCAGTACTTC
CDR3 protein: CASSLDRTLSYEQYF
V gene: TRBV11-2
D gene: .
J gene: TRBJ2-7
clone size: .

CDR3 DNA: TGTGCCAGCAGCCCCATCGACGAGCTGGGGGCCAACGTCCTGACTTTC
CDR3 protein: CASSPIDELGANVLTF
V gene: TRBV7-3
D gene: .
J gene: TRBJ2-6
clone size: .

CDR3 DNA: TGTGCCAGTAGTCTTACAGGGGGCAACGAGCAGTACTTC
CDR3 protein: CASSLTGGNEQYF
V gene: TRBV19
D gene: TRBD1
J gene: TRBJ2-7
clone size: few

CDR3 DNA: TGTGCCAGCAGCTGGCGAACTAGCGGGAGTGAAGATACGCAGTATTTT
CDR3 protein: CASSWRTSGSEDTQYF
V gene: TRBV7-9
D gene: TRBD2
J gene: TRBJ2-3
clone size: many

CDR3 DNA: TGCAGTGCTATAAGAATGACTACCCTCGGGAACTACGAGCAGTACTTC
CDR3 protein: CSAIRMTTLGNYEQYF
V gene: TRBV20-1
D gene: .
J gene: TRBJ2-7
clone size: many

CDR3 DNA: TGCACCAGCAGCCAAGAGACAGGACTAGCGGGAGATGATACGCAGTATTTT
CDR3 protein: CTSSQETGLAGDDTQYF
V gene: TRBV1
D gene: .
J gene: TRBJ2-3
clone size: .

CDR3 DNA: TGTGCCAGCAGCCCGAGCCGGAACCCATACAATGAGCAGTTCTTC
CDR3 protein: CASSPSRNPYNEQFF
V gene: TRBV7-8
D gene: .
J gene: TRBJ2-1
clone size: many

CDR3 DNA: TGTGCCAGCAGCCCGTACGGGGGACGCCGGGAGACCCAGTACTTC
CDR3 protein: CASSPYGGRRETQYF
V gene: TRBV14
D gene: .
J gene: TRBJ2-5
clone size: few

CDR3 DNA: TGTGCCAGCAGCTTAATGGCGGGGGATAGCAATCAGCCCCAGCATTTT
CDR3 protein: CASSLMAGDSNQPQHF
V gene: TRBV7-9
D gene: .
J gene: TRBJ1-5
clone size: .

CDR3 DNA: TGTGCCTGGAGTGCCTTCCTGGGCTCTGAAGCTTTCTTT
CDR3 protein: CAWSAFLGSEAFF
V gene: TRBV30
D gene: .
J gene: TRBJ1-1
clone size: many

CDR3 DNA: TGTGCCAGTAGTTTTCGTACGGACTGGGGATACACCTTC
CDR3 protein: CASSFRTDWGYTF
V gene: TRBV19
D gene: .
J gene: TRBJ1-2
clone size: .

CDR3 DNA: TGTGCCAGCAGAATATTTGGACAGAACACTGAAGCTTTCTTT
CDR3 protein: CASRIFGQNTEAFF
V gene: TRBV6-2/TRBV6-3
D gene: .
J gene: TRBJ1-1
clone size: many

CDR3 DNA: TGTGCCAGCAGGGACGTCGGGGGGGCCTATGGCTACACCTTC
CDR3 protein: CASRDVGGAYGYTF
V gene: TRBV5-4
D gene: .
J gene: TRBJ1-2
clone size: .

CDR3 DNA: TGTGCCAGCAGCGTAGGAGGGGCGGCCCCCTACGAGCAGTACTTC
CDR3 protein: CASSVGGAAPYEQYF
V gene: TRBV9
D gene: .
J gene: TRBJ2-7
clone size: many

CDR3 DNA: TGTGCCAGCAGCTTATGGGGGACAGGCACAGATACGCAGTATTTT
CDR3 protein: CASSLWGTGTDTQYF
V gene: TRBV7-6
D gene: TRBD1
J gene: TRBJ2-3
clone size: many

CDR3 DNA: TGTGCCAGCAGTGGACTCGGGTACCAAGAGACCCAGTACTTC
CDR3 protein: CASSGLGYQETQYF
V gene: TRBV27
D gene: .
J gene: TRBJ2-5
clone size: .

CDR3 DNA: TGTGCCAGCAGGACCGGGACAGTGGGGGCGATGAGCACTGAAGCTTTCTTT
CDR3 protein: CASRTGTVGAMSTEAFF
V gene: TRBV6-2/TRBV6-3
D gene: TRBD1
J gene: TRBJ1-1
clone size: .

CDR3 DNA: TGTGCCAGCAGCTTAGATAGGCCAGCGGGGGGTGCCGGGGAGCTGTTTTTT
CDR3 protein: CASSLDRPAGGAGELFF
V gene: TRBV7-8
D gene: TRBD2
J gene: TRBJ2-2
clone size: .

CDR3 DNA: TGTGCCAGCAGCTTGTGGGGATATGGGCAGCCCCAGCATTTT
CDR3 protein: CASSLWGYGQPQHF
V gene: TRBV5-8
D gene: .
J gene: TRBJ1-5
clone size: .

CDR3 DNA: TGCGCCAGCGCAGTAAGGGGTACGCAGTATTTT
CDR3 protein: CASAVRGTQYF
V gene: TRBV4-1
D gene: .
J gene: TRBJ2-3
clone size: many

CDR3 DNA: TGTGCTAGTGGTCCCATGACGGGGGGGCAGGAAGATACGCAGTATTTT
CDR3 protein: CASGPMTGGQEDTQYF
V gene: TRBV12-5
D gene: TRBD2
J gene: TRBJ2-3
clone size: few

CDR3 DNA: TGTGCCACCAGCAGAGATTGGGGGCAAGATCAGCCCCAGCATTTT
CDR3 protein: CATSRDWGQDQPQHF
V gene: TRBV15
D gene: .
J gene: TRBJ1-5
clone size: many

CDR3 DNA: TGTGCCTGGAGACCGGGACAGGGGAGCACAGATACGCAGTATTTT
CDR3 protein: CAWRPGQGSTDTQYF
V gene: TRBV30
D gene: TRBD1
J gene: TRBJ2-3
clone size: many

CDR3 DNA: TGTGCCAGCGCCAAACAGGGGGCGCGGGAGACCCAGTACTTC
CDR3 protein: CASAKQGARETQYF
V gene: TRBV27
D gene: TRBD1
J gene: TRBJ2-5
clone size: many

CDR3 DNA: TGTGCCAGTAGTCCGGACGGAGGAGCTAACTATGGCTACACCTTC
CDR3 protein: CASSPDGGANYGYTF
V gene: TRBV19
D gene: .
J gene: TRBJ1-2
clone size: .

CDR3 DNA: TGCGCCAGCAGCTCCTATGGGGGGAGAGAGACTGAAGCTTTCTTT
CDR3 protein: CASSSYGGRETEAFF
V gene: TRBV5-1
D gene: .
J gene: TRBJ1-1
clone size: .

CDR3 DNA: TGTGCCACCAGCAGGACAGGGCACACCGGGGAGCTGTTTTTT
CDR3 protein: CATSRTGHTGELFF
V gene: TRBV15
D gene: TRBD1
J gene: TRBJ2-2
clone size: few

CDR3 DNA: TGTGCCAGCAGCCACGGACTGGACGGGGAGACCCAGTACTTC
CDR3 protein: CASSHGLDGETQYF
V gene: TRBV7-2
D gene: .
J gene: TRBJ2-5
clone size: many

CDR3 DNA: TGTGCCAGTAGTATTGGAGACAGGGGAAGTCAGCCCCAGCATTTT
CDR3 protein: CASSIGDRGSQPQHF
V gene: TRBV19
D gene: TRBD1
J gene: TRBJ1-5
clone size: many

CDR3 DNA: TGCGCCAGCAGCCAAGAGGTTAGCGGGACAGGGGATTCACCCCTCCACTTT
CDR3 protein: CASSQEVSGTGDSPLHF
V gene: TRBV4-3
D gene: TRBD1
J gene: TRBJ1-6
clone size: .

CDR3 DNA: TGTGCCTGGAGTGTAAGACTAGCGGGGTTCACCGGGGAGCTGTTTTTT
CDR3 protein: CAWSVRLAGFTGELFF
V gene: TRBV30
D gene: TRBD2
J gene: TRBJ2-2
clone size: .

CDR3 DNA: TGCGCCAGCAGCTTGAGGATGATACAGGGGGCGCAGACTGAAGCTTTCTTT
CDR3 protein: CASSLRMIQGAQTEAFF
V gene: TRBV4-3
D gene: TRBD1
J gene: TRBJ1-1
clone size: many

CDR3 DNA: TGTGCCAGTAGTAACCGCCGGGACCTCTACCTAGATACGCAGTATTTT
CDR3 protein: CASSNRRDLYLDTQYF
V gene: TRBV19
D gene: .
J gene: TRBJ2-3
clone size: .

CDR3 DNA: TGTGCCAGCAGTTCGGACACTTTCGGGTCGTATCGTCGGTACTTC
CDR3 protein: CASSSDTFGSYRRYF
V gene: TRBV28
D gene: .
J gene: TRBJ2-4
clone size: many

CDR3 DNA: TGTGCCAGCAGCGAGAGCGGGGGGGGGGCCTACGAGCAGTACTTC
CDR3 protein: CASSESGGGAYEQYF
V gene: TRBV9
D gene: TRBD2
J gene: TRBJ2-7
clone size: once

CDR3 DNA: TGCGCCAGCAGCCAAACCGGGACTACGAACACCGGGGAGCTGTTTTTT
CDR3 protein: CASSQTGTTNTGELFF
V gene: TRBV4-3
D gene: TRBD2
J gene: TRBJ2-2
clone size: many

CDR3 DNA: TGTGCCGGCAGCTTGGGGACAGGGGAACTCTCTGGGGCCAACGTCCTGACTTTC
CDR3 protein: CAGSLGTGELSGANVLTF
V gene: TRBV7-4
D gene: TRBD1
J gene: TRBJ2-6
clone size: .

CDR3 DNA: TGTGCCAGCAGCTTAGGACAGGGGAATATCGGGCAGTACTTC
CDR3 protein: CASSLGQGNIGQYF
V gene: TRBV13
D gene: TRBD1
J gene: TRBJ2-7
clone size: many

CDR3 DNA: TGTGCCAGCAGCTCTCCTCTTTGGGACAGTAAAGGCCAAATCACCTACGAGCAGTACTTC
CDR3 protein: CASSSPLWDSKGQITYEQYF
V gene: TRBV27
D gene: TRBD1
J gene: TRBJ2-7
clone size: few

CDR3 DNA: TGTGCCAGCAGCCAAACCCAGTTTTTGTACGAGCAGTACTTC
CDR3 protein: CASSQTQFLYEQYF
V gene: TRBV14
D gene: .
J gene: TRBJ2-7
clone size: many

CDR3 DNA: TGTGCCTGGAGGGAGTTGGGCCTTACTGAAGCTTTCTTT
CDR3 protein: CAWRELGLTEAFF
V gene: TRBV30
D gene: .
J gene: TRBJ1-1
clone size: .

CDR3 DNA: TGTGCCAGCAGTGAATTCTGGGGGGATGTCGGCACTGAAGCTTTCTTT
CDR3 protein: CASSEFWGDVGTEAFF
V gene: TRBV6-1
D gene: .
J gene: TRBJ1-1
clone size: many

CDR3 DNA: TGTGCCAGCAGCGCCCCCGGACAGCAAGAGACCCAGTACTTC
CDR3 protein: CASSAPGQQETQYF
V gene: TRBV7-9
D gene: .
J gene: TRBJ2-5
clone size: .

CDR3 DNA: TGCAGTGCTAGAGATGTGGGGGGCTGGTATGAAAAACTGTTTTTT
CDR3 protein: CSARDVGGWYEKLFF
V gene: TRBV20-1
D gene: .
J gene: TRBJ1-4
clone size: .

CDR3 DNA: TGCGCCAGCAGCTTCCTGACAGGCTACGAGCAGTACTTC
CDR3 protein: CASSFLTGYEQYF
V gene: TRBV5-1
D gene: .
J gene: TRBJ2-7
clone size: many